These 27 T cell receptor beta chains originate from one sample sequenced in a study of cytomegalovirus exposure and HLA in healthy donors. Repertoires were generated with immunoSEQ multiplex PCR, while TCRdb's copy carries only in-frame clones and drops some. This table holds around 100,000 clones, about 95% found once. Sequencing was performed on PBMCs. These receptors were taken from a woman aged 18-29 years in good health and CMV-seronegative.

V is TRBV5-1 and J is TRBJ2-5; D is possibly TRBD2 (6 bases). The V gene's germline CDR1 is SGHRS and CDR2 YFSETQ. The CDR3 is 16 residues long. Trimming shortened V by 0 bases and J by 2 bases, and 14 bases separated the two germline ends. The CDR3 region has the DNA TGCGCCAGCAGCTTGGGGTTAGCGGATGGACAAGAGACCCAGTACTTC. Translation gives CASSLGLADGQETQYF.

The V gene is TRBV4-3, the J gene TRBJ2-6, with 7 bases matching TRBD1. The germline CDR1 and CDR2 sequences are LGHNA and YSLEER. The CDR3 covers 17 residues. The V gene end was trimmed by 3 bases and the J gene end by 0 bases; junction bases not matched to a gene: 5. CDR3 residues: CASSQSAGGSGANVLTF. CDR3 coding DNA: TGCGCCAGCAGCCAGTCAGCAGGGGGCTCTGGGGCCAACGTCCTGACTTTC.

The V call is TRBV10-3, the J call TRBJ2-3; 8 bases match TRBD1. With 6 bases clipped from V and 1 base from J, the junction kept 3 bases outside the gene matches. The CDR3 loop spans 14 amino acids. Per germline, CDR1 ENHRY and CDR2 SYGVKD. The DNA for the CDR3 is TGTGCCATCAGCGGGACAGGTCGCACAGATACGCAGTATTTT. Its protein is CAISGTGRTDTQYF.

CDR3 DNA sequence: TGTGCCAGCAGCCCTAGTAGGATGAGTGGCTACACCTTC. Translated, it gives CASSPSRMSGYTF. This sequence joins TRBV9 and TRBJ1-2; D gene unclear. Germline-derived CDR1 and CDR2 are SGDLS and YYNGEE. This CDR3 spans 13 amino acids. V lost 4 bases, J lost 7 bases, and 14 bases lay in between.

V gene TRBV29-1 combines with J gene TRBJ2-7; tentatively, D is TRBD2 (5 bases). Trimming took 7 bases from V and 3 from J, leaving 10 bases between them. Per germline, CDR1 SQVTM and CDR2 ANQGSEA. CDR3 length equals 11 residues. This chain's CDR3 is CSADTSYEQYF. The CDR3 DNA reads TGCAGCGCCGACACTAGCTACGAGCAGTACTTC.

The CDR3 here is CASSPPGSAGELFF. CDR3 in DNA: TGTGCCAGCAGCCCCCCGGGGTCGGCCGGGGAGCTGTTTTTT. The V call is TRBV7-3, the J call TRBJ2-2; a weak D match, TRBD2 (5 bases). Germline CDR1 SGHTA, CDR2 FQGTGA. V was pared by 5 bases and J by 6 bases, with 13 bases between. The CDR3 has 14 amino acids.

The sample holds a few counts of this clone. The CDR3 DNA sequence: TGTGCCAGCAGCCCGAGGGCGGGGGGGCCTACTGAAGCTTTCTTT. Protein sequence: CASSPRAGGPTEAFF. This chain joins TRBV27 and TRBJ1-1, with D possibly matching TRBD1 (6 bases). CDR3 length equals 15 residues. V was cut by 6 bases and J by 5 bases, with 19 bases left in between. Germline V CDR1 and CDR2: MNHEY, SMNVEV (reference sequence).

The chain has TRBV11-3 and TRBJ2-3; D ambiguous. Germline-derived CDR1 and CDR2 are SGHNT and YENEEA. The V end was cut by 0 bases, the J end by 2 bases, with 12 bases between. This CDR3 is built from 16 residues. The CDR3 DNA follows: TGTGCCAGCAGCTTAGATTTACAGATCCTCACAGATACGCAGTATTTT. Its translation is CASSLDLQILTDTQYF.

This sequence joins TRBV6-5 and TRBJ1-6, with unresolved D. The CDR3 is made up of 16 amino acids. Germline V gene sequence: CDR1 MNHEY, CDR2 SVGAGI. Trimming took off 4 bases at V and 9 bases at J, with 19 bases between the two ends. CDR3 nucleotide sequence: TGTGCCAGCAGTTCCGAGGGTTCGGGTGTTGGTTCACCCCTCCACTTT. It codes for CASSSEGSGVGSPLHF.

This chain connects TRBV7-2 to TRBJ2-1, with D possibly TRBD2 on 6 matching bases. The CDR3 is 14 amino acids. V lost 3 bases to trimming and J lost 6 bases, with 12 bases between them. In germline, CDR1 is SGHTA, CDR2 FQGNSA. This CDR3 reads CASSFLGLPNEQFF. DNA of the CDR3: TGTGCCAGCAGCTTCTTGGGACTGCCCAATGAGCAGTTCTTC.

V usage is TRBV11-2 and J usage is TRBJ2-7; D uncertain. The CDR3 contains 13 residues. Per germline, CDR1 SGHAT and CDR2 FQNNGV. The V end lost 3 bases, the J end lost 3 bases, and 9 bases lay between the germline ends. Here the CDR3 DNA reads TGTGCCAGCAGCTTCTCCAGTATCTACGAGCAGTACTTC. Translated, it gives CASSFSSIYEQYF.

This clone has just one count. This chain links TRBV7-2 with TRBJ2-7; 9 bases are a match to TRBD2. The germline V gene encodes CDR1 SGHTA and CDR2 FQGNSA. The CDR3 spans 16 residues. Unmatched junction bases numbered 7, after V lost 0 bases and J lost 4 bases. The CDR3 DNA sequence: TGTGCCAGCAGCTTAGCTGAGCGGGGGGTACCGTACGAGCAGTACTTC. It encodes CASSLAERGVPYEQYF.

CDR3: CASNLQGLVTEAFF. In DNA form, the CDR3 reads TGTGCCAGTAACCTACAGGGGTTGGTCACTGAAGCTTTCTTT. The chain is built from TRBV19 and TRBJ1-1, with 7 bases identical to TRBD1. CDR3 size: 14 residues. From germline, CDR1 is LNHDA and CDR2 SQIVND (reference sequence). V gave up 7 bases and J gave up 4 bases; unmatched junction bases: 9.

The rearrangement links TRBV27 to TRBJ2-7; 7 nucleotides match TRBD2. This CDR3 spans 16 amino acids. The trim removed 5 bases at V and 2 bases at J, leaving 12 bases unmatched. The germline CDR1 and CDR2 sequences are MNHEY and SMNVEV (reference sequence). CDR3 bases: TGTGCCAGCAGTCGCCTAAGGCGGGAGACCGCCTACGAGCAGTACTTC. Protein: CASSRLRRETAYEQYF.

This sequence joins TRBV29-1 and TRBJ2-2, with 8 bases aligning to TRBD2. CDR3 size: 12 residues. The V segment lost 7 bases and the J segment 5 bases; nucleotides outside the gene matches: 3. The germline CDR1 and CDR2 sequences are SQVTM and ANQGSEA. For the CDR3, the DNA is TGCAGCGGAGCGGGAGAAACCGGGGAGCTGTTTTTT. This sequence encodes CSGAGETGELFF.

The V and J genes are TRBV6-5 and TRBJ1-1; a weak D match, TRBD1 (6 bases). Deletions cut 6 bases from V and 10 bases from J, with 12 bases between. The CDR3 is made up of 11 amino acids. Per germline, CDR1 MNHEY and CDR2 SVGAGI. The CDR3 DNA reads TGTGCCAGCAGCGGCCAGGGGCCAGCTTTCTTT. It specifies CASSGQGPAFF.

The chain couples TRBV13 to TRBJ2-7, with D perhaps matching TRBD2 (7 bases). The germline gives CDR1 PRHDT, CDR2 FYEKMQ (reference sequence). The CDR3 is 17 amino acids. V dropped 3 bases and J dropped 4 bases, with 22 bases sitting between them. CDR3 residues: CASSFVGGDVASYEQYF. For the CDR3, the DNA is TGTGCCAGCAGCTTTGTAGGGGGGGACGTTGCCTCTTACGAGCAGTACTTC.

The J gene is TRBJ2-7, the V gene TRBV12-5; a weak D match, TRBD1 (6 bases). Germline CDR1 reads LGHNT; CDR2 reads FRNRAP. Trimming left V 1 base short and J 4 bases short, with 8 bases between. This CDR3 has 13 amino acids. CDR3 protein: CASGLGTAYEQYF. The CDR3 region has the DNA TGTGCTAGTGGTTTGGGGACAGCATACGAGCAGTACTTC.

The rearrangement joins TRBV29-1 to TRBJ2-3; 8 bases map to TRBD2. V lost 7 bases, J lost 5 bases, and 14 bases stayed unmatched. The V gene's germline CDR1 is SQVTM and CDR2 ANQGSEA. The CDR3 length is 15 residues. As DNA, the CDR3 is TGCAGCGCTGCGGGGGGACCAGAACAATTAGATACGCAGTATTTT. Translating it yields CSAAGGPEQLDTQYF.

The V gene is TRBV6-1, the J gene TRBJ1-3; TRBD1 is a possible D gene (5 bases). The CDR3 length is 12 residues. The germline V gene encodes CDR1 MNHNS and CDR2 SASEGT. V was cut by 5 bases and J by 11 bases, with 13 bases left in between. CDR3 sequence: CASSRGGNAIYF. The CDR3 nucleotides read TGTGCCAGCAGTAGGGGCGGGAATGCCATATATTTT.

The chain couples TRBV6-6 to TRBJ1-5; 7 nucleotides line up with TRBD1. Germline assignment: CDR1 MNHNY and CDR2 SVGAGI (reference sequence). J was trimmed by 3 bases and V by 8 bases; bases with no gene match: 4. The CDR3 is made up of 13 amino acids. The CDR3 protein is CASRDRVNQPQHF. The CDR3 DNA reads as TGTGCCAGCCGTGACAGGGTCAATCAGCCCCAGCATTTT.

The rearrangement links TRBV27 to TRBJ2-1, with 10 nucleotides matching TRBD2. The germline gives CDR1 MNHEY, CDR2 SMNVEV (reference sequence). The CDR3 is 16 amino acids. The ends lost 9 bases at V and 6 bases at J; junction bases unmatched: 14. CDR3 DNA: TGTGCCAGTAAACTAGCGGGGCCCGGGGGGCGCAATGAGCAGTTCTTC. Translating it yields CASKLAGPGGRNEQFF.

The sample holds one count of this clone. This chain joins TRBV5-4 and TRBJ2-5; 8 positions agree with TRBD1. Per germline, CDR1 SGHNT and CDR2 YYREEE (reference sequence). The trim removed 4 bases at V and 0 bases at J, leaving 2 bases unmatched. The CDR3 sequence is 14 residues long. The CDR3 region has the DNA TGTGCCAGCAGCCGGGACAGGCACCAAGAGACCCAGTACTTC. This sequence encodes CASSRDRHQETQYF. Supplemented by reference TRBV5-4 and TRBJ2-5, the full variable domain reads ETGVTQSPTHLIKTRGQQVTLRCSSQSGHNTVSWYQQALGQGPQFIFQYYREEENGRGNFPPRFSGLQFPNYSSELNVNALELDDSALYLCASSRDRHQETQYFGPGTRLLVL.

V usage is TRBV5-1 and J usage is TRBJ1-2, with 9 bases identical to TRBD1. The CDR3 sequence is 15 residues long. J lost 0 bases, V lost 4 bases, and 4 bases had no gene match. The germline V gene encodes CDR1 SGHRS and CDR2 YFSETQ. The CDR3 DNA reads TGCGCCAGCAGCCCGGGACAGGGAGCTAACTATGGCTACACCTTC. Protein: CASSPGQGANYGYTF.

The DNA of the CDR3 is TGTGCCAGCAGCTTAGGGGCGGGACCCCACTACGAGCAGTACTTC. This translates into CASSLGAGPHYEQYF. The V call is TRBV7-6, the J call TRBJ2-7, with a weak D call TRBD2 (6 bases). V lost 1 base and J 3 bases, leaving 13 bases between the germline ends. Per germline, CDR1 SGHVS and CDR2 FNYEAQ. The CDR3 extends over 15 amino acids.

The table lists this clone with a few counts. This sequence joins TRBV6-5 and TRBJ1-2; possibly TRBD1 for D (5 bases). CDR1 is MNHEY, CDR2 SVGAGI, per germline. V gave up 0 bases and J gave up 4 bases, with 12 bases separating them. This CDR3 comprises 15 residues. The CDR3 loop reads CASSYSRGDVYGYTF. The CDR3 nucleotides read TGTGCCAGCAGTTACTCTCGGGGGGACGTCTATGGCTACACCTTC.

The CDR3 is CASIQGLDRQYEQYF. CDR3 bases: TGTGCCAGCATCCAAGGCCTGGACAGGCAATACGAGCAGTACTTC. This sequence joins TRBV6-1 and TRBJ2-7; 7 bases line up with TRBD1. CDR1 is MNHNS, CDR2 SASEGT, per germline. J gave up 4 bases and V 7 bases, and 13 bases lay outside the gene matches. This CDR3 is built from 15 residues.